The present T cell receptor (beta chain) was sequenced within a study of blood T cell repertoires in COVID-19. Study summary: COVID-19 samples, acute and convalescent, were from the United States, Italy and Spain.

Per the study methods: Reference gene primers were amplified, and this amplification served to estimate nucleated cell counts. Profiling relied on immunoSEQ multiplex PCR, and the TCRdb table lists in-frame clones only, not all of them. V, J and clone size reflect that table, while D and trimming were determined from the DNA. Of approximately 270,000 clones listed, around nine tenths are singletons. CDR1 and CDR2 from the germline V gene are SGHNT and YYREEE (reference sequence). The CDR3 is made up of 14 amino acids. J gave up 3 bases and V 2 bases, and 3 bases lay outside the gene matches. The TCR originated in a man aged 35 to 55 with active or convalescent COVID-19. The specimen sequenced was peripheral blood. This sequence joins TRBV5-4 and TRBJ2-7, with 9 positions matching TRBD1. The CDR3 DNA sequence: TGTGCCAGCAGCTTAAGGACAGGGGACTACGAGCAGTACTTC. Its translation: CASSLRTGDYEQYF.